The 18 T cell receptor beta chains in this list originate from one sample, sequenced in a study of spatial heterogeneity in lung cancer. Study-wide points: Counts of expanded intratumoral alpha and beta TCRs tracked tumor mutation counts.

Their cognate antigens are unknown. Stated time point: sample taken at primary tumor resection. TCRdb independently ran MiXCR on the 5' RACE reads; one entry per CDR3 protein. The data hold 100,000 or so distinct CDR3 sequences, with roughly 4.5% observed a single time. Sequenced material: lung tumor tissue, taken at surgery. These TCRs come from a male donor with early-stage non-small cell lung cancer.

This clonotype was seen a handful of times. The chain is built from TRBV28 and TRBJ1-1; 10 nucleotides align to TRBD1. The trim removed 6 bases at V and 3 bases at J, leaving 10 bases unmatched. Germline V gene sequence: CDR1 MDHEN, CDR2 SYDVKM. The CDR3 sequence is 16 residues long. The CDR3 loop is CASSSRDRGADTEAFF. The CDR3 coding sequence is TGTGCCAGCAGCAGTAGGGACAGGGGTGCGGACACTGAAGCTTTCTTT.

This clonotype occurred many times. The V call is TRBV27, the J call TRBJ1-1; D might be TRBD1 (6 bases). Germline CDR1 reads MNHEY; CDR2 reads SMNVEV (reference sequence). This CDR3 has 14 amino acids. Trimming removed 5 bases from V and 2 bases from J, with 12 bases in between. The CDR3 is CASSQGTDNTEAFF. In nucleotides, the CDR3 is TGTGCCAGCAGTCAGGGGACGGATAACACTGAAGCTTTCTTT.

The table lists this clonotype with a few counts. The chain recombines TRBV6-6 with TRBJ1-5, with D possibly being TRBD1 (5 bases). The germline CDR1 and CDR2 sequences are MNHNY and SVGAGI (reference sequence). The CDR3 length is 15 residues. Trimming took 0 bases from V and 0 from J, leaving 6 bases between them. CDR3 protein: CASSYSDSSNQPQHF. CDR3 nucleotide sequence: TGTGCCAGCAGTTACTCTGACAGTAGCAATCAGCCCCAGCATTTT.

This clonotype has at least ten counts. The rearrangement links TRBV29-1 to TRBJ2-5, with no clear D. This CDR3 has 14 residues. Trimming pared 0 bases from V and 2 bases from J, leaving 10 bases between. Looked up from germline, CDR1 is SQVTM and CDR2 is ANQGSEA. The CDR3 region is CSVEEARDQETQYF. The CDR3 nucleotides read TGCAGCGTTGAAGAGGCACGTGATCAAGAGACCCAGTACTTC.

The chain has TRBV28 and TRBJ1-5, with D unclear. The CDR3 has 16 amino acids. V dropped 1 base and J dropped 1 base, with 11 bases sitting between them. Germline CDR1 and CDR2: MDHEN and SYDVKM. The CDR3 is CASSLYLVSSNQPQHF. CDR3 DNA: TGTGCCAGCAGTTTATATTTGGTTAGCAGCAATCAGCCCCAGCATTTT.

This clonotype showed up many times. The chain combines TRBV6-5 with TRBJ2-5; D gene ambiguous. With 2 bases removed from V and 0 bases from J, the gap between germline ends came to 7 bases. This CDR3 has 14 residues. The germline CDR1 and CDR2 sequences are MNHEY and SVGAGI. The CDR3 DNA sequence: TGTGCCAGCAGTTACGGCCAGCACCAAGAGACCCAGTACTTC. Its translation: CASSYGQHQETQYF.

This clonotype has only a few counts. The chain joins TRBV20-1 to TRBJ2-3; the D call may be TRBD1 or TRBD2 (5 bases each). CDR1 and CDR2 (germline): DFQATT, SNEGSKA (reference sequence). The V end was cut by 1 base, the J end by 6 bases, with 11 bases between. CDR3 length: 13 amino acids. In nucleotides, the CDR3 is TGCAGTGCTAGAGTGGGGACCGCTGATACGCAGTATTTT. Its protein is CSARVGTADTQYF.

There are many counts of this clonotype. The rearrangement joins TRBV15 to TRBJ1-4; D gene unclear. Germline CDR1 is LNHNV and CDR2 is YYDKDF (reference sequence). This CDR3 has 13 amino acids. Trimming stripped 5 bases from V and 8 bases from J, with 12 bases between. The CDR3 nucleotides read TGTGCCACCAGCTCACAAGTTGGCGAAAAACTGTTTTTT. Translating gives CATSSQVGEKLFF.

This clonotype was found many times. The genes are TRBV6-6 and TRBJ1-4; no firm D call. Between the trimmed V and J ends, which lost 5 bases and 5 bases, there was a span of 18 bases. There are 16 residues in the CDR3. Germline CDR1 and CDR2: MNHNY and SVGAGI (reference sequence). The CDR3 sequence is CASSEKYSELNEKLFF. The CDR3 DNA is TGTGCCAGCAGTGAAAAGTACAGCGAGCTAAATGAAAAACTGTTTTTT.

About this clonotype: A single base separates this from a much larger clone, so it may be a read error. The CDR3 protein is CASSSATSYEEYF. As DNA, the CDR3 is TGTGCCAGCAGCTCCGCGACCTCCTACGAGGAGTACTTC. The chain recombines TRBV7-9 with TRBJ2-7, with D hard to call. CDR1 is SEHNR and CDR2 is FQNEAQ in the germline V gene (reference sequence). This CDR3 region has 13 residues. The whole variable domain, remainder taken from reference TRBV7-9 and TRBJ2-7, is DTGVSQNPRHKITKRGQNVTFRCDPISEHNRLYWYRQTLGQGPEFLTYFQNEAQLEKSRLLSDRFSAERPKGSFSTLEIQRTEQGDSAMYLCASSSATSYEEYFGPGTRLTVT.

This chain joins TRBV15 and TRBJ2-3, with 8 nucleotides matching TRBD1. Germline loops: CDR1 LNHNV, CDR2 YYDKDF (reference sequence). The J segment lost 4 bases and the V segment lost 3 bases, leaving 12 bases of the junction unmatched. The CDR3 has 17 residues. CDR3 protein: CATSSGSWGQVSDTQYF. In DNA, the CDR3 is TGTGCCACCAGCAGTGGCAGTTGGGGACAGGTATCAGATACGCAGTATTTT.

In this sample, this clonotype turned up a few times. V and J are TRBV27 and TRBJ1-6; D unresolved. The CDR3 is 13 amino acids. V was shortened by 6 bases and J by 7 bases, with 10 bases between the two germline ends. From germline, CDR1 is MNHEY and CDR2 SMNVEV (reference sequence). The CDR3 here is CASSREGNSPLHF. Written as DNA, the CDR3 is TGTGCCAGCAGCCGCGAGGGAAATTCACCCCTCCACTTT.

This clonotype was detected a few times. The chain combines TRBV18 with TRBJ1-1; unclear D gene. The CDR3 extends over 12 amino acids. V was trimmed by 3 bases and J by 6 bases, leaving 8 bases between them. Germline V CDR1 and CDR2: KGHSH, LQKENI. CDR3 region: CASSPAWPEAFF. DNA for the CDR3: TGTGCCAGCTCACCCGCGTGGCCTGAAGCTTTCTTT.

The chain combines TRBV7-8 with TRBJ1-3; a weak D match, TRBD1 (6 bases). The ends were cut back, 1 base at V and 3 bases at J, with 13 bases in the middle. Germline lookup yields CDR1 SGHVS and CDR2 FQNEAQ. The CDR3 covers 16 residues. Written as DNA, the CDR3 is TGTGCCAGCAGCTTAGTCGGGGGGGCTTATGGAAACACCATATATTTT. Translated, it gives CASSLVGGAYGNTIYF.

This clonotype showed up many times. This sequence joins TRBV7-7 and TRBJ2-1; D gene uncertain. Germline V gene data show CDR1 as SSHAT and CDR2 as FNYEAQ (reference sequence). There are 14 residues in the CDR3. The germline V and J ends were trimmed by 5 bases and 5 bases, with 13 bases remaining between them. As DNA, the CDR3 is TGTGCCAGCAGCCCCCCCGTAGAACACAATGAGCAGTTCTTC. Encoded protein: CASSPPVEHNEQFF.

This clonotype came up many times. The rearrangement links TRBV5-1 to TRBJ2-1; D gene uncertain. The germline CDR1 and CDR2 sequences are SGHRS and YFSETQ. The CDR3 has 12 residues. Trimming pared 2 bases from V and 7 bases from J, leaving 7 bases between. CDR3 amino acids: CASSFTVNEQFF. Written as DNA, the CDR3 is TGCGCCAGCAGCTTTACGGTAAATGAGCAGTTCTTC.

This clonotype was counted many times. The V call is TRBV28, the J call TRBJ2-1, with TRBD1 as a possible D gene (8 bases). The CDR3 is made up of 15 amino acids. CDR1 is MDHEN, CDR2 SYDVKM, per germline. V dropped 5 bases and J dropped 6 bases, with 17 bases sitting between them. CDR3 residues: CASSPGQGGFNEQFF. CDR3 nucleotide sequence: TGTGCCAGCAGTCCAGGACAGGGAGGGTTCAATGAGCAGTTCTTC.

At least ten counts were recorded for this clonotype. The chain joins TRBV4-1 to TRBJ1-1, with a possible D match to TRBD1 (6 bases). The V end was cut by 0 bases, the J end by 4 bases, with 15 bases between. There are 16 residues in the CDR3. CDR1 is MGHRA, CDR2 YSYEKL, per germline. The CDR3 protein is CASSQDPLTGSTEAFF. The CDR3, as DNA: TGCGCCAGCAGCCAAGACCCTTTAACAGGGAGCACTGAAGCTTTCTTT.